This T cell receptor (beta chain) originates from a study of blood T cell repertoires in COVID-19. This clone has a single count. V lost 6 bases and J lost 8; bases outside the gene matches: 4. The germline V gene has CDR1 SGHAT and CDR2 FQNNGV. The CDR3 covers 14 residues. The assay was immunoSEQ multiplex PCR, and TCRdb's table has in-frame clones only and misses some. This table holds some 310,000 clones, roughly 84% found once. The TCR comes from a man aged 50 or older with active or convalescent COVID-19. Sequencing was performed on peripheral blood. This chain links TRBV11-2 with TRBJ2-1; TRBD2 matches at 13 bases. In nucleotides, the CDR3 is TGTGCCAGCAGATGGACTAGCGGGAGCTATGAGCAGTTCTTC. It is translated as CASRWTSGSYEQFF.